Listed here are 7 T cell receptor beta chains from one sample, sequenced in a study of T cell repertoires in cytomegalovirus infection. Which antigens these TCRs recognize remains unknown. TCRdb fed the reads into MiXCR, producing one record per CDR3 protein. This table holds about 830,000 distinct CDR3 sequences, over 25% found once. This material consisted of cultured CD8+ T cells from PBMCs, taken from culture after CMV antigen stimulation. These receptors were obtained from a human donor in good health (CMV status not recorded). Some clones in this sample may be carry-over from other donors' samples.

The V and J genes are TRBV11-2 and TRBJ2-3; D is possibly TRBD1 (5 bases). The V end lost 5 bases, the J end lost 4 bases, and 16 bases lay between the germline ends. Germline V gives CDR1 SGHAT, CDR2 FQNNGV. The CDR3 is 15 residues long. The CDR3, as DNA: TGTGCCAGCAGCCCAGGGCAGCGAGAGGCAGATACGCAGTATTTT. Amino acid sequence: CASSPGQREADTQYF.

In nucleotides, the CDR3 is TGTGCCAGCAGCCGCCCAGGGACTAGCGGGGTCGTTAACACCGGGGAGCTGTTTTTT. Amino acid sequence: CASSRPGTSGVVNTGELFF. This chain links TRBV7-8 with TRBJ2-2; 13 bases are shared with TRBD2. Germline trimming cut 5 bases from V and 2 bases from J; bases unmatched to any gene: 11. The CDR3 spans 19 residues. CDR1 SGHVS and CDR2 FQNEAQ come from the germline V gene. The full variable domain, in which reference TRBV7-8 and TRBJ2-2 provide the parts outside the CDR3, is GAGVSQSPRYKVAKRGQDVALRCDPISGHVSLFWYQQALGQGPEFLTYFQNEAQLDKSGLPSDRFFAERPEGSVSTLKIQRTQQEDSAVYLCASSRPGTSGVVNTGELFFGEGSRLTVL.

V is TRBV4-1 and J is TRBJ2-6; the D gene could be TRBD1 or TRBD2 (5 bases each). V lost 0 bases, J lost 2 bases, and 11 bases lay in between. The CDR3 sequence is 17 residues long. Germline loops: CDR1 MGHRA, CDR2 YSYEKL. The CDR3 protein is CASSQDHMGAGANVLTF. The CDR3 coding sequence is TGCGCCAGCAGCCAAGATCATATGGGGGCTGGGGCCAACGTCCTGACTTTC.

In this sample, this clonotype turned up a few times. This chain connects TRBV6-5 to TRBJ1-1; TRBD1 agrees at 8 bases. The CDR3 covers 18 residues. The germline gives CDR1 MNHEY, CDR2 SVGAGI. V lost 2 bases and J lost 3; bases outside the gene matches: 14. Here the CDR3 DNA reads TGTGCCAGCAGTTACGATCGGCAGGGGGCTAAAAAGGACACTGAAGCTTTCTTT. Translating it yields CASSYDRQGAKKDTEAFF.

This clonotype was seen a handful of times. The CDR3 here is CASSQEVEGTGELFF. The CDR3 region has the DNA TGCGCCAGCAGCCAAGAAGTGGAAGGCACCGGGGAGCTGTTTTTT. The chain links TRBV4-3 to TRBJ2-2; D gene uncertain. Per germline, CDR1 LGHNA and CDR2 YSLEER. The CDR3 is 15 amino acids. V was trimmed by 0 bases and J by 4 bases, leaving 9 bases between them.

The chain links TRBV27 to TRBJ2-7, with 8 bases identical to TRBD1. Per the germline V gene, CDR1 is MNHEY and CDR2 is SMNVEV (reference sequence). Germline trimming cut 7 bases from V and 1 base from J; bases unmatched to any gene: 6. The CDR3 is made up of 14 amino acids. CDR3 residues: CASTLDRESYEQYV. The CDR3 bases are TGTGCCAGCACCTTGGACAGGGAGTCCTACGAGCAGTACGTC.

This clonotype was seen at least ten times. CDR3 in amino acids: CASSEARWFGGYTF. CDR3 DNA: TGTGCCAGCAGTGAAGCGAGATGGTTTGGTGGCTACACCTTC. The J gene is TRBJ1-2, the V gene TRBV6-1; no reliable D call. V was clipped by 0 bases and J by 7 bases, with 12 bases between them. The germline V gene has CDR1 MNHNS and CDR2 SASEGT. The CDR3 contains 14 residues.